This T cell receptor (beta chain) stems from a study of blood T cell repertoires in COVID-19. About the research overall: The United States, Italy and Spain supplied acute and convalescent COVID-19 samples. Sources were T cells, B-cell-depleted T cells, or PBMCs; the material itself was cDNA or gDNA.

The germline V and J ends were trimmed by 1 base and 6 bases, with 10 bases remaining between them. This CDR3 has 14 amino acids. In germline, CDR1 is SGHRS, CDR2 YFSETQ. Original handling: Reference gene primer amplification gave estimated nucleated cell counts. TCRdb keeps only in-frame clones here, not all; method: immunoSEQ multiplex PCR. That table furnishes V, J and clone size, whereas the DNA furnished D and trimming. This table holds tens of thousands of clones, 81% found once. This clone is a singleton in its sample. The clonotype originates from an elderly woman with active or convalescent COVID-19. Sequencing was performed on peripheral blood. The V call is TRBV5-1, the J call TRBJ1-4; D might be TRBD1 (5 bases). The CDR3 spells CASSLSGTDEKLFF. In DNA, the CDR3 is TGCGCCAGCAGCTTGAGCGGGACGGATGAAAAACTGTTTTTT. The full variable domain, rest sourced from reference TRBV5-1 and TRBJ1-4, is KAGVTQTPRYLIKTRGQQVTLSCSPISGHRSVSWYQQTPGQGLQFLFEYFSETQRNKGNFPGRFSGRQFSNSRSEMNVSTLELGDSALYLCASSLSGTDEKLFFGSGTQLSVL.